Listed here is a single T cell receptor beta chain. Recruitment covered about two dozen US areas and drew participants whose ages spanned roughly 18 to 100 years. Assignments of participants to cohorts depended upon their own reported clinical history. Two negative PCRs, clearance, or symptom resolution had been documented for recovered Cohort 3 donors. Germline values: CDR1 LNHDA, CDR2 SQIVND (reference sequence). V lost 3 bases, J lost 5 bases, and 5 bases stayed unmatched. The CDR3 has 14 amino acids. This entry comes from a study of blood T cell repertoires in COVID-19. Background on the study: The origin of the acute and convalescent COVID-19 samples was the United States, Italy and Spain.

Generated by immunoSEQ multiplex PCR, the TCRdb table keeps only in-frame clones and is missing some. Found here are about 430,000 clones, around 91% of them singletons; the top ten hold 1.1%. The material sequenced was PBMCs or T cells enriched from blood (not recorded which). The sequence came from a man younger than 45 who had recovered from COVID-19. The V and J genes are TRBV19 and TRBJ1-2, with TRBD1 matching over 8 bases. As DNA, the CDR3 is TGTGCCAGTAGTATTACAGGGGGTGTTTATGGCTACACCTTC. As protein: CASSITGGVYGYTF.